This T cell receptor (beta chain) stems from a study of cytomegalovirus exposure and HLA in healthy donors. The CDR3 has 16 amino acids. V lost 5 bases, J lost 0 bases, and 16 bases lay in between. Looked up from germline, CDR1 is LGHNA and CDR2 is YNFKEQ. The PCR contained 60 Vbeta and 13 Jbeta primers. The data were produced by immunoSEQ multiplex PCR, yet TCRdb's version contains in-frame clones alone and is incomplete. The sample comprises around 86,000 clones, 7.6% of which are singletons, and about 2% rests with the top ten. This clone was seen a few times. The TCR was taken from a man between 50 and 59 years old in good health and CMV-seronegative. What was sequenced was PBMCs. The chain recombines TRBV4-2 with TRBJ2-5; D may be TRBD1 or TRBD2 (6 bases each). The CDR3 region is CASSKGGGGYQETQYF. Written as DNA, the CDR3 is TGTGCCAGCAGCAAAGGGGGAGGAGGGTACCAAGAGACCCAGTACTTC.